This T cell receptor (beta chain) stems from a study of beta chain features in type 1 diabetes. In regard to this clone: What it binds is unknown.

As every portion of the isolated RNA was reverse transcribed, the sequencing read expressed TCRB transcripts. Clones were read by immunoSEQ multiplex PCR, and TCRdb kept only the in-frame ones, dropping some. The sample has 250,000 to 300,000 clones, about 13% seen once. Every donor provided one heparinised blood draw, which averaged about 110 mL. The purity of all sorted populations exceeded 95%. General observations from the study: Fewer junction insertions and more nucleotide deletions appeared in type 1 diabetes patients. TCRB CDR3 length was moderately but significantly reduced in all four CD4+ subsets of Type 1 diabetes patients.

The CDR3 contains 13 residues. Losses at the gene ends were 7 bases for V and 4 bases for J; bases not matched to a gene: 6. Germline V gives CDR1 SNHLY, CDR2 FYNNEI. The chain has TRBV2 and TRBJ1-2; 7 bases are a match to TRBD1. Material: naive CD4+ T cells from blood. The clonotype originates from a man in his thirties or forties with type 1 diabetes. The CDR3 DNA sequence: TGTGCCAGCACCAAGACAGGGATCTATGGCTACACCTTC. It is translated as CASTKTGIYGYTF.